Below, one T cell receptor (beta chain) is given with its context. The V gene end was trimmed by 2 bases and the J gene end by 2 bases; junction bases not matched to a gene: 11. Germline V gene sequence: CDR1 DFQATT, CDR2 SNEGSKA (reference sequence). The CDR3 runs 17 residues. TCRdb analysed the RT-PCR reads with MiXCR anew, one entry per CDR3 protein. Here the sample spans some 550,000 distinct CDR3 sequences, around a quarter being singletons. The data originate from a study of response to subunit inactivated influenza vaccine. The same specimen was also included in a second study, on T cells expressing NK-cell markers. That source reports: Researchers built TCR beta cDNA using 5'RACE template switching with UMIs. In more than five donors, dominant CD3+CD56+NKG2C+ clonotypes ranked among the top 10 CD8+ clonotypes.

This clonotype was sampled from a man aged 45 to 65 who received an inactivated influenza vaccine. V and J are TRBV20-1 and TRBJ1-5; 8 bases agree with TRBD1. The sample in question was CD4+ T cells sorted from PBMCs, obtained 11 to 12 days after vaccination. The CDR3 loop is CSARKAGGGNGNQPQHF. The DNA of the CDR3 is TGCAGTGCTAGAAAGGCAGGGGGCGGGAATGGCAATCAGCCCCAGCATTTT.